This T cell receptor beta chain is drawn from a study of blood T cell repertoires in COVID-19. Across the whole study: The samples span acute and convalescent COVID-19 from the United States, Italy and Spain.

As originally analysed: Reference gene primer amplification gave nucleated cell count estimates. Assay used: immunoSEQ multiplex PCR; TCRdb lists only in-frame clones, some missing. V and J calls and clone size follow that table, whereas D and trimming were derived from the DNA. The repertoire holds about 130,000 clones, about 86% seen once, with about 2.3% in the top ten. This CDR3 has 13 amino acids. Trimming left V 6 bases short and J 1 base short, with 7 bases between. Germline-derived CDR1 and CDR2 are SNHLY and FYNNEI. Self-reported history from a screening survey and questionnaire set each donor's cohort. Recovered Cohort 3 donors showed two negative PCRs, clearance, or symptom resolution.

This receptor was obtained from a woman between 50 and 59 years old who had recovered from COVID-19. The sequencing sample was made of PBMCs or T cells enriched from blood (not recorded which). This chain connects TRBV2 to TRBJ2-1; D is ambiguous. The CDR3 is CASSPVSYNEQFF. The CDR3 nucleotides are TGTGCCAGCAGCCCCGTTTCCTACAATGAGCAGTTCTTC.